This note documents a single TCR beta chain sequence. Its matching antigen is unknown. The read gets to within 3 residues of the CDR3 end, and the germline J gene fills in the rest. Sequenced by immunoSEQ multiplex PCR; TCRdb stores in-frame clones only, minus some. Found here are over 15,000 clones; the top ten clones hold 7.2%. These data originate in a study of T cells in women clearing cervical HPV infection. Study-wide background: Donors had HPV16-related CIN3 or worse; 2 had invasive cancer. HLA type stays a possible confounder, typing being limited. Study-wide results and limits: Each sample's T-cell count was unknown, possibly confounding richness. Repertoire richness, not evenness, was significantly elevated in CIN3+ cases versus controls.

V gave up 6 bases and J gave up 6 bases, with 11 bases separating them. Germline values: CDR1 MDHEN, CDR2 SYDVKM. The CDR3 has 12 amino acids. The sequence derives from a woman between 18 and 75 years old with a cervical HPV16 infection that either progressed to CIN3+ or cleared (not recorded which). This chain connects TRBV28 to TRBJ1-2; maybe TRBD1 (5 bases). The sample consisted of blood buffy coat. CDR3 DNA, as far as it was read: TGTGCCAGCAGGTACAGGAGCGATGGC. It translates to CASRYRSDG. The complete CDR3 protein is CASRYRSDGYTF.